This is a list of T cell receptor beta chains from one sample in a study of post-analysis software for immune sequencing data. TCRdb re-derived calls from the PCR reads in MiXCR, one entry per CDR3 protein. The sample shows hundreds of thousands of distinct CDR3 sequences, 59% of them seen only once. The sequenced material came from blood. Every receptor here comes from a girl aged 2 to 10 with multiple sclerosis. Each CDR3 is given with its conserved first and last residue. The order of the fields is J gene, V gene, clone size, D gene, CDR3 DNA, CDR3 protein. The D gene is left open where the match is weak. The listing skips clone size in some rows; elsewhere it reads once, few, many or a size class.

>TRBJ2-1|TRBV7-9|-|TRBD2
TGTGCCAGCAGCTTAGTAACGGATCTTAGCGGGGTCAAAGACGATGAGCAGTTCTTC
CASSLVTDLSGVKDDEQFF
>TRBJ2-5|TRBV11-2|few|-
TGTGCCAGCAGCTTAGACCCGGGGACCCGACAAGAGACCCAGTACTTC
CASSLDPGTRQETQYF
>TRBJ2-1|TRBV4-1|once|TRBD2
TGCGCCAGCAGCCCCGGGACTAGCGGGGGGCCCCATTACAATGAGCAGTTCTTC
CASSPGTSGGPHYNEQFF
>TRBJ1-1|TRBV9|-|-
TGTGCCAGCAGCAAATCCCCCAACCATCACACTGAAGCTTTCTTT
CASSKSPNHHTEAFF
>TRBJ1-5|TRBV4-1|-|-
TGCGCCAGCGGCCAATCGGTTCAGCTATTCAATCAGCCCCAGCATTTT
CASGQSVQLFNQPQHF
>TRBJ2-7|TRBV4-1|-|-
TGCGCCAGCAGCCAAGATAAACCGGACGGCTACGAGCAGTACTTC
CASSQDKPDGYEQYF
>TRBJ2-1|TRBV28|-|-
TGTGCCAGCAGGATAAAGTCCCGAGAGCAGTTCTTC
CASRIKSREQFF
>TRBJ2-1|TRBV4-3|-|TRBD2
TGCGCCAGCAGCCAGGACCCTAGCGGGGGGGCCGGGAATGAGCAGTTCTTC
CASSQDPSGGAGNEQFF
>TRBJ2-3|TRBV7-9|once|-
TGTGCCAGCAGCCTAGGCATCAGGGGAGGTGCAGATACGCAGTATTTT
CASSLGIRGGADTQYF
>TRBJ2-1|TRBV5-1|-|TRBD2
TGCGCCAGCAGCTATCCGACTAGCGGGAGTTACAATGAGCAGTTCTTC
CASSYPTSGSYNEQFF
>TRBJ2-1|TRBV4-1|-|TRBD2
TGCGCCAGCAGCCCAGAACCGGGACTAGCTGCGAGTGAGCAGTTCTTC
CASSPEPGLAASEQFF
>TRBJ1-4|TRBV12-3/TRBV12-4|-|-
TGTGCCAGTTCGAGGGGGTTGAAACTGTTTTTT
CASSRGLKLFF
>TRBJ2-1|TRBV9|few|TRBD1
TGTGCCAGCAGCCTAGACAGGGGGCTTACATATGAGCAGTTCTTC
CASSLDRGLTYEQFF
>TRBJ2-3|TRBV7-2|few|TRBD2
TGTGCCAGCAGCTGGACTAGCGGGAATATGGCTACGCAGTATTTT
CASSWTSGNMATQYF
>TRBJ2-5|TRBV7-9|-|-
TGTGCCAGTAGCTCTAGCAGGGACAAGGGACCGGAGACCCAGTACTTC
CASSSSRDKGPETQYF
>TRBJ2-5|TRBV11-1|-|-
TGTGCCAGCAGCTTAGGGACGCCCGGAGAGACCCAGTACTTC
CASSLGTPGETQYF
>TRBJ2-3|TRBV12-3/TRBV12-4|few|TRBD2
TGTGCCAGCAGCCGAAACGTCGGGGGGGTGGGAAGGACCACAGATACGCAGTATTTT
CASSRNVGGVGRTTDTQYF
>TRBJ2-7|TRBV20-1|few|-
TGCAGTGCTAGAGAAGGCGGTCCCTCATCCGAGCAGTACTTC
CSAREGGPSSEQYF
>TRBJ1-2|TRBV5-1|-|TRBD1
TGCGCCAGCAGCCAGTACTCCTCCGGGGACAGGTATAGGTATGGCTACACCTTC
CASSQYSSGDRYRYGYTF
>TRBJ2-1|TRBV6-5|-|TRBD2
TGTGCCAGCAGATTTAGCGGGGCCCTTTCCTACAATGAGCAGTTCTTC
CASRFSGALSYNEQFF
>TRBJ2-3|TRBV5-1|-|-
TGCGCCAGCAGCTTTGGTCTAGGGGGAGATACGCAGTATTTT
CASSFGLGGDTQYF
>TRBJ2-5|TRBV15|-|TRBD1
TGTGCCACCAGCAGTGACAGGGTACAAGAGACCCAGTACTTC
CATSSDRVQETQYF